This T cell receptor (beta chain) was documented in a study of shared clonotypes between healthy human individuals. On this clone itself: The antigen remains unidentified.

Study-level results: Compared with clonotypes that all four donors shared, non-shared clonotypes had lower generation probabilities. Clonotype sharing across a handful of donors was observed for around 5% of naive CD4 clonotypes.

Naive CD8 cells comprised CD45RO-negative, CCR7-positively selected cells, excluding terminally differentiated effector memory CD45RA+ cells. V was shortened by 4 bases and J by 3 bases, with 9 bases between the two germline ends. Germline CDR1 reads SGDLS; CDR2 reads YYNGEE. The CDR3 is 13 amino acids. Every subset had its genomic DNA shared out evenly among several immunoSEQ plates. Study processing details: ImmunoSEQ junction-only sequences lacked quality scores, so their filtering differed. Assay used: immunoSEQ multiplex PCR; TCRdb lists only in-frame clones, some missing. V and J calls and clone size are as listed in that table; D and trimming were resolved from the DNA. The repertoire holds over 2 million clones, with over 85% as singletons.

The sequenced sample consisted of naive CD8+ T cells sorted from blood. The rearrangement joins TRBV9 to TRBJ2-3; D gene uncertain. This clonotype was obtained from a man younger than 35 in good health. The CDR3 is CASSPYRTDTQYF. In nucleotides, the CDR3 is TGTGCCAGCAGCCCTTACCGAACAGATACGCAGTATTTT.